These 3 T cell receptor beta chains share one sample of origin, sequenced in a study of T cell clonality in common variable immunodeficiency. Whole-study results and caveats: Fewer deletions and N-nucleotide insertions were reportedly seen in common variable immunodeficiency TCR beta sequences.

TCRdb's copy holds only in-frame clones and misses some; the assay was immunoSEQ multiplex PCR. The sample shows some 16,000 clones, none of them appearing just once. Antigen specificity for these receptors is unknown. Sequencing was carried out using peripheral blood mononuclear cells. Every receptor here comes from a human donor with common variable immunodeficiency.

With regard to this clone: The observed sequence ends 3 residues before the CDR3 terminus, with the missing tail filled in from the germline J gene. This chain joins TRBV6-2 or TRBV6-3 and TRBJ2-1; 14 bases are shared with TRBD2. The CDR3 is made up of 15 amino acids. The V and J ends lost 5 bases and 7 bases, in that order; junction bases with no gene match: 4. Looked up from germline, CDR1 is MNHEY and CDR2 is SVGEGT. CDR3 in amino acids: CASSRLAGGTNEQFF. CDR3 DNA (partial): TGTGCCAGCAGTCGACTAGCGGGGGGGACGAATGAG.

This clone showed up just a few times. The DNA read from the CDR3 is TGTGCCAGTAGTATAGGTGGGGCCGCCAAAAACATT. It codes for CASSIGGAAKNI. The complete CDR3 reads CASSIGGAAKNIQYF. The V and J genes are TRBV19 and TRBJ2-4, with D perhaps matching TRBD1 (5 bases). The CDR3 end is not reached by the read, which stops 3 residues before it; the germline J gene fills it in. Trimming pared 1 base from V and 1 base from J, leaving 8 bases between. CDR3 length: 15 residues. Looked up from germline, CDR1 is LNHDA and CDR2 is SQIVND (reference sequence).

This clone was seen a few times. Read sequence stops 3 residues before the CDR3 end, and the germline J gene provides the missing end. V gene TRBV18 combines with J gene TRBJ2-3; possibly TRBD1 for D (6 bases). CDR1 and CDR2 (germline): KGHSH, LQKENI. V lost 3 bases, J lost 2 bases, and 15 bases lay in between. This CDR3 is 16 amino acids long. CDR3 region: CASSPGYRGSTDTQYF. The part of the CDR3 DNA that was read is TGTGCCAGCTCACCCGGATATAGGGGGTCCACAGATACG.